This TCR beta chain is from a study of OX40 agonist ivuxolimab in advanced cancers. Assay: immunoSEQ multiplex PCR; the TCRdb copy retains only in-frame clones and omits some. The table lists 70,000 to 95,000 clones, 84% of them singletons. V lost 0 bases and J lost 4; bases outside the gene matches: 11. Germline V gives CDR1 KGHSH, CDR2 LQKENI. The CDR3 sequence is 17 residues long. This receptor was obtained from an adult with an advanced solid tumor such as melanoma, head and neck, liver or kidney cancer. The chain links TRBV18 to TRBJ1-2; 7 positions match TRBD1. The sequencing used CD4+ or CD8+ T cells sorted from blood, collected in a trial of the OX40 agonist ivuxolimab. In nucleotides, the CDR3 is TGTGCCAGCTCACCACCGTACAGGGGACGGGGGGCCTATGGCTACACCTTC. Its protein is CASSPPYRGRGAYGYTF.